This is a list of T cell receptor beta chains from one sample in a study of blood T cell repertoires in COVID-19. Produced via immunoSEQ multiplex PCR; TCRdb's table is partial and in-frame only. The table lists over 300,000 clones, around 83% of them singletons, with approximately 1.1% in the top ten. The sample was peripheral blood. The source is a woman between 45 and 65 years old with acute or convalescent COVID-19. Both conserved end residues are part of each CDR3. D genes are given only for firm matches. Size is stated for part of the rows, as once, few or many counts, or as a class when the clone is expanded.

few	TRBV7-9	-	TRBJ2-5	TGTGCCAGCAGCTCTCAAGAGACCCAGTACTTC	CASSSQETQYF
-	TRBV5-1	TRBD2	TRBJ2-5	TGCGCCAGCAGTTCGACCGGGACTAGCGTTGAGACCCAGTACTTC	CASSSTGTSVETQYF
-	TRBV5-4	TRBD1	TRBJ1-2	TGTGCCAGCAGCTTGGCACAGGGGTATGGCTACACCTTC	CASSLAQGYGYTF
few	TRBV7-2	TRBD1	TRBJ1-5	TGTGCCAGCAGCCAGAATACAGGGGCTCAGCCCCAGCATTTT	CASSQNTGAQPQHF
once	TRBV5-4	TRBD2	TRBJ2-5	TGTGCCAGTATAGCGGGAGGAGAAGAGACCCAGTACTTC	CASIAGGEETQYF
-	TRBV2	TRBD1	TRBJ1-2	TGTGCCAGCAGCTTGGGACAGACCTACTACACCTTC	CASSLGQTYYTF
-	TRBV30	TRBD1	TRBJ1-2	TGTGCCTGGAGTAGTCCAGGACAGGGGATATATGGCTACACCTTC	CAWSSPGQGIYGYTF
-	TRBV18	-	TRBJ2-3	TGTGCCAGCTCACCAAATCGCGTTCAGGCAGATACGCAGTATTTT	CASSPNRVQADTQYF
-	TRBV18	TRBD1	TRBJ1-2	TGTGCCAGCTCACCAGGACAGGGGGCGAGTTGGTATGGCTACACCTTC	CASSPGQGASWYGYTF
-	TRBV12-1	-	TRBJ1-5	TGTGCCAGCAGCTTTTCCAGGGCTAATCAGCCCCAGCATTTT	CASSFSRANQPQHF
once	TRBV3-1/TRBV3-2	-	TRBJ1-1	TGTGCCAGCAGCCAAAAGGGGATGGGGACTGAAGCTTTCTTT	CASSQKGMGTEAFF
-	TRBV30	TRBD2	TRBJ2-7	TGTGCCTGGAGCCCTAGCGGGTTCGAGCAGTACTTC	CAWSPSGFEQYF
few	TRBV3-1/TRBV3-2	-	TRBJ2-2	TGTGCCAGCAGCCCCGGGGGTAGCTTGACCGGGGAGCTGTTTTTT	CASSPGGSLTGELFF
-	TRBV6-2/TRBV6-3	-	TRBJ2-3	TGTGCCAGCAGTTACGACCACCAGGGGTCAGATACGCAGTATTTT	CASSYDHQGSDTQYF
few	TRBV19	-	TRBJ1-1	TGTGCCAGTGTATCATCCGGGACAATGAACACTGAAGCTTTCTTT	CASVSSGTMNTEAFF
-	TRBV3-1/TRBV3-2	TRBD1	TRBJ1-4	TGTGCCAGCAGCCTGGGACAGGGAGATGTAAAACTGTTTTTT	CASSLGQGDVKLFF
-	TRBV2	-	TRBJ2-1	TGTGCCAGCAGTGAAGACTTAAGCTCCTACAATGAGCAGTTCTTC	CASSEDLSSYNEQFF
-	TRBV6-4	-	TRBJ2-1	TGTGCCAGCAGTGACTCGAGTTCGGGAGAGTACAATGAGCAGTTCTTC	CASSDSSSGEYNEQFF
-	TRBV24-1	TRBD2	TRBJ2-2	TGTGCCACCAGTGATTCCGGACTAGCGGGAGGGAGTAACACCGGGGAGCTGTTTTTT	CATSDSGLAGGSNTGELFF
-	TRBV19	-	TRBJ1-4	TGTGCCAGTAGTATAGATGCCCTTCCAATGAGAGATGAAAAACTGTTTTTT	CASSIDALPMRDEKLFF
once	TRBV13	TRBD2	TRBJ2-7	TGTGCCAGCAGCCGGACTAGCGGGAGCTACGAGCAGTACTTC	CASSRTSGSYEQYF
-	TRBV7-6	TRBD1	TRBJ2-7	TGTGCCAGCAGCTTACTGGGACAGGCGTTCTACGAGCAGTACTTC	CASSLLGQAFYEQYF
-	TRBV18	TRBD2	TRBJ2-1	TGTGCCAGCTTTCGAGGGACTAGCGGTTTTGAGCAGTTCTTC	CASFRGTSGFEQFF
-	TRBV9	TRBD1	TRBJ2-5	TGTGCCAGCAGCGTAGGGACAGGGGGCCTCGAGACCCAGTACTTC	CASSVGTGGLETQYF
-	TRBV2	-	TRBJ1-4	TGTGCCAGCGGACGGGGAACTAATGAAAAACTGTTTTTT	CASGRGTNEKLFF
once	TRBV28	TRBD1	TRBJ1-5	TGTGCCAGCAGTTTCCCGACAGGGTCGGCGGGTCAGCCCCAGCATTTT	CASSFPTGSAGQPQHF
-	TRBV7-2	-	TRBJ1-1	TGTGCCAGCACTCCGGGGGGCCCCACTGAAGCTTTCTTT	CASTPGGPTEAFF
-	TRBV10-3	TRBD1	TRBJ1-2	TGTGCCATCAGTGGAGCAGGGGGCGGCTATGGCTACACCTTC	CAISGAGGGYGYTF
-	TRBV19	TRBD2	TRBJ2-1	TGTGCCAGTACCGTGACTAGCGGGTCTTACAATGAGCAGTTCTTC	CASTVTSGSYNEQFF
once	TRBV18	TRBD1	TRBJ1-2	TGTGCCAGCTCACCAAGAACAGGGGACGGCTACACCTTC	CASSPRTGDGYTF
once	TRBV5-1	-	TRBJ2-3	TGCGCCAGCAGCTGGTCTATTTACACAGATACGCAGTATTTT	CASSWSIYTDTQYF
-	TRBV11-2	-	TRBJ2-1	TGTGCCAGCAGCTTAGAATTTAGCTCCTACAATGAGCAGTTCTTC	CASSLEFSSYNEQFF
few	TRBV6-5	-	TRBJ1-2	TGTGCCAGCAGTTACAAGGGAGAGAGTGGCTACACCTTC	CASSYKGESGYTF
-	TRBV5-1	TRBD1	TRBJ1-3	TGCGCCAGCAGCTCACAGGGGGCTGGAAACACCATATATTTT	CASSSQGAGNTIYF
-	TRBV19	-	TRBJ2-7	TGTGCCAGTAGACAGGCATCTTCCTACGAGCAGTACTTC	CASRQASSYEQYF
-	TRBV5-1	TRBD1	TRBJ1-2	TGCGCCAGCAGCTGGACAGACAGGGGAGGGTATGGCTACACCTTC	CASSWTDRGGYGYTF
few	TRBV12-3/TRBV12-4	TRBD1	TRBJ1-2	TGTGCCAGCAGCCGGGACAGGGACTATGGCTACACCTTC	CASSRDRDYGYTF
-	TRBV4-3	-	TRBJ1-1	TGCGCCAGCAGCCTCCAGGGCGGGGTTTGGACTGAAGCTTTCTTT	CASSLQGGVWTEAFF
few	TRBV2	TRBD1	TRBJ1-1	TGTGCCAGCACTACCGGGACAGGGAGGACTGAAGCTTTCTTT	CASTTGTGRTEAFF
-	TRBV30	-	TRBJ1-6	TGTGCCTGGAGACAGATGAGCTCCTATAATTCACCCCTCCACTTT	CAWRQMSSYNSPLHF
-	TRBV9	TRBD1	TRBJ2-3	TGTGCCAGCAGCGTAGTAGGGACAGTCGCAGATACGCAGTATTTT	CASSVVGTVADTQYF
-	TRBV19	-	TRBJ1-1	TGTGCCAGTAGCATTCGGGGGGGTGAAGCTTTCTTT	CASSIRGGEAFF
-	TRBV12-3/TRBV12-4	-	TRBJ2-3	TGTGCCAGCAGTTTGGGCCGCACAGATACGCAGTATTTT	CASSLGRTDTQYF
few	TRBV5-4	-	TRBJ1-2	TGTGCCAGCAGCTCACATACTGGAGGAAATGGCTACACCTTC	CASSSHTGGNGYTF
-	TRBV12-3/TRBV12-4	TRBD1	TRBJ1-2	TGTGCCAGCAGTTTATCAGGGGGTGGCTACACCTTC	CASSLSGGGYTF
-	TRBV10-3	-	TRBJ1-5	TGTGCCATCAGTGAGGGGGCTATTAGCAATCAGCCCCAGCATTTT	CAISEGAISNQPQHF
-	TRBV3-1/TRBV3-2	-	TRBJ1-4	TGTGCCAGCAGCCGGTGGCAGGATGAAAAACTGTTTTTT	CASSRWQDEKLFF
-	TRBV5-5	-	TRBJ2-7	-	CASSFGPGKIDEQYF
-	TRBV27	-	TRBJ2-3	TGTGCCAGCAGTTTCGAGAGCACAGATACGCAGTATTTT	CASSFESTDTQYF
-	TRBV30	-	TRBJ2-2	TGTGCCTGGAGCCCCGGATTAGCTACCGGGGAGCTGTTTTTT	CAWSPGLATGELFF